The clone carrying this T cell receptor (beta chain) has a single count. Its target is not known. V shed 0 bases and J 5 bases; nucleotides not matched to a gene: 10. CDR3 size: 16 residues. Germline V gene lookup returns CDR1 SGHRS and CDR2 YFSETQ. The sample is drawn from a study of OX40 agonist ivuxolimab in advanced cancers. At the level of the study: The drug used for patients, ivuxolimab, was an agonistic anti-OX40 (CD134) antibody. Ivuxolimab was administered intravenously to patients at 0.01 to 10 mg/kg every 2 weeks. The group had a mean age of about 60 years, ranged from about 20 to 90, and was 80% to 85% male. The study, taken as a whole, reports: On average, CD8+ T cells showed a greater number of expanded clones than CD4+.

Some clones are missing from TCRdb's copy, which holds only in-frame ones; the method was immunoSEQ multiplex PCR. The data contain roughly 65,000 clones, around four fifths of them singletons. The sequence came from an adult with an advanced solid tumor such as melanoma, head and neck, liver or kidney cancer. V usage is TRBV5-1 and J usage is TRBJ1-2, with TRBD1 matching 7 bases. This sample comprised CD4+ or CD8+ T cells sorted from blood, obtained in a trial of the OX40 agonist ivuxolimab. The CDR3 sequence: CASSLALMTGFYGYTF. The CDR3, as DNA: TGCGCCAGCAGCTTGGCCTTGATGACAGGGTTTTATGGCTACACCTTC.